These T cell receptor beta chains were read from a single sample in a study of blood T cell repertoires in COVID-19. Some clones are missing from TCRdb's copy, which holds only in-frame ones; the method was immunoSEQ multiplex PCR. The sample consists of tens of thousands of clones, 87% of them appearing once. The sequenced material came from peripheral blood. The receptors stem from a woman in her sixties or seventies with COVID-19, enrolled during active disease. Both conserved end residues are part of each CDR3. Each record gives: clone size, V gene, J gene, D gene, CDR3 protein, CDR3 DNA. D genes are given only for firm matches. Expanded clones are given a class, and other clones once, few, many or no size at all.

clone size: NA
V gene: TRBV27
J gene: TRBJ2-6
D gene: NA
CDR3 protein: CASSLSRGSGANVLTF
CDR3 DNA: TGTGCCAGCAGTTTATCGCGGGGCTCTGGGGCCAACGTCCTGACTTTC

clone size: NA
V gene: TRBV24-1
J gene: TRBJ2-2
D gene: TRBD2
CDR3 protein: CATSETSGWLAGELFF
CDR3 DNA: TGTGCCACCAGTGAGACTAGCGGGTGGTTGGCCGGGGAGCTGTTTTTT

clone size: NA
V gene: TRBV7-5
J gene: TRBJ1-5
D gene: NA
CDR3 protein: CARSAQSPGDSHYSNQPQHF
CDR3 DNA: TGTGCCAGAAGCGCGCAATCCCCTGGGGACAGCCACTATAGCAATCAGCCCCAGCATTTT

clone size: few
V gene: TRBV7-9
J gene: TRBJ2-3
D gene: TRBD2
CDR3 protein: CASSSPGTSGHADTQYF
CDR3 DNA: TGTGCCAGCAGTTCCCCCGGGACTAGCGGCCACGCAGATACGCAGTATTTT

clone size: NA
V gene: TRBV9
J gene: TRBJ2-5
D gene: TRBD2
CDR3 protein: CASSVGGRVGETQYF
CDR3 DNA: TGTGCCAGCAGCGTTGGCGGGAGGGTCGGAGAGACCCAGTACTTC

clone size: NA
V gene: TRBV28
J gene: TRBJ1-2
D gene: NA
CDR3 protein: CASRRQVNYGYTF
CDR3 DNA: TGTGCCAGCAGACGACAGGTTAACTATGGCTACACCTTC

clone size: NA
V gene: TRBV27
J gene: TRBJ2-7
D gene: TRBD1
CDR3 protein: CASRPGQLTYEQYF
CDR3 DNA: TGTGCCAGCAGGCCGGGACAGCTTACCTACGAGCAGTACTTC

clone size: NA
V gene: TRBV27
J gene: TRBJ1-2
D gene: NA
CDR3 protein: CASSLGGSGSGYTF
CDR3 DNA: TGTGCCAGCAGTTTAGGGGGATCCGGGAGCGGCTACACCTTC

clone size: NA
V gene: TRBV6-5
J gene: TRBJ2-3
D gene: TRBD2
CDR3 protein: CASTKAGLYTDTQYF
CDR3 DNA: TGTGCCAGCACGAAGGCGGGACTATACACAGATACGCAGTATTTT

clone size: NA
V gene: TRBV6-6
J gene: TRBJ2-7
D gene: NA
CDR3 protein: CASSYRIATPSYEQYF
CDR3 DNA: TGTGCCAGCAGTTACCGGATAGCAACCCCCTCCTACGAGCAGTACTTC

clone size: NA
V gene: TRBV5-4
J gene: TRBJ2-7
D gene: NA
CDR3 protein: CASSRSSTREQYF
CDR3 DNA: TGTGCCAGCAGCCGGAGTAGCACACGCGAGCAGTACTTC

clone size: NA
V gene: TRBV3-1/TRBV3-2
J gene: TRBJ1-3
D gene: NA
CDR3 protein: CASSQMAGRSGNTIYF
CDR3 DNA: TGTGCCAGCAGCCAAATGGCAGGGAGGTCTGGAAACACCATATATTTT

clone size: NA
V gene: TRBV15
J gene: TRBJ2-2
D gene: TRBD2
CDR3 protein: CATSRAPGLADRTGELFF
CDR3 DNA: TGTGCCACCAGCAGAGCTCCAGGACTAGCGGATCGCACCGGGGAGCTGTTTTTT

clone size: few
V gene: TRBV2
J gene: TRBJ1-6
D gene: NA
CDR3 protein: CASSQDRSYNSPLHF
CDR3 DNA: TGTGCCAGCAGTCAGGACAGAAGCTATAATTCACCCCTCCACTTT

clone size: NA
V gene: TRBV28
J gene: TRBJ2-1
D gene: TRBD2
CDR3 protein: CASSFSGLALDEQFF
CDR3 DNA: TGTGCCAGCAGTTTCTCTGGACTAGCGCTCGATGAGCAGTTCTTC

clone size: NA
V gene: TRBV3-1/TRBV3-2
J gene: TRBJ1-6
D gene: NA
CDR3 protein: CASSQGTSYNSPLHF
CDR3 DNA: TGTGCCAGCAGCCAAGGAACTTCCTATAATTCACCCCTCCACTTT

clone size: NA
V gene: TRBV4-2
J gene: TRBJ1-4
D gene: TRBD1
CDR3 protein: CASSQFPTGGIEKLFF
CDR3 DNA: TGTGCCAGCAGCCAATTCCCGACAGGGGGCATTGAAAAACTGTTTTTT

clone size: NA
V gene: TRBV5-6
J gene: TRBJ1-1
D gene: NA
CDR3 protein: CASSLAVRLMNTEAFF
CDR3 DNA: TGTGCCAGCAGCTTGGCGGTGAGACTCATGAACACTGAAGCTTTCTTT

clone size: few
V gene: TRBV4-2
J gene: TRBJ1-4
D gene: TRBD1
CDR3 protein: CASSLQTGGEKLFF
CDR3 DNA: TGTGCCAGCAGCCTTCAGACAGGGGGTGAAAAACTGTTTTTT

clone size: once
V gene: TRBV28
J gene: TRBJ1-5
D gene: NA
CDR3 protein: CASSLDTGSGQPQHF
CDR3 DNA: TGTGCCAGCAGCTTAGATACAGGGTCCGGTCAGCCCCAGCATTTT

clone size: few
V gene: TRBV27
J gene: TRBJ1-5
D gene: TRBD1
CDR3 protein: CASSSLGQGRNQPQHF
CDR3 DNA: TGTGCCAGCAGTTCCCTGGGACAGGGTCGGAATCAGCCCCAGCATTTT

clone size: few
V gene: TRBV11-1
J gene: TRBJ2-1
D gene: NA
CDR3 protein: CASSSLSGSSLYEQFF
CDR3 DNA: TGTGCCAGCAGCTCACTAAGCGGGTCTAGTTTGTATGAGCAGTTCTTC

clone size: NA
V gene: TRBV28
J gene: TRBJ1-3
D gene: TRBD1
CDR3 protein: CASSPRQGDSGNTIYF
CDR3 DNA: TGTGCCAGCAGCCCCAGACAGGGGGACTCTGGAAACACCATATATTTT

clone size: NA
V gene: TRBV7-2
J gene: TRBJ1-2
D gene: TRBD1
CDR3 protein: CASSLWGQESYGYTF
CDR3 DNA: TGTGCCAGCAGCTTATGGGGACAGGAAAGTTATGGCTACACCTTC

clone size: NA
V gene: TRBV2
J gene: TRBJ2-3
D gene: NA
CDR3 protein: CASQGGTDTQYF
CDR3 DNA: TGTGCCAGCCAAGGGGGTACAGATACGCAGTATTTT

clone size: NA
V gene: TRBV7-9
J gene: TRBJ1-6
D gene: NA
CDR3 protein: CASSLQNGGSPLHF
CDR3 DNA: TGTGCCAGCAGCTTACAGAACGGAGGTTCACCCCTCCACTTT

clone size: NA
V gene: TRBV30
J gene: TRBJ2-1
D gene: TRBD2
CDR3 protein: CAWRRAGERSYNEQFF
CDR3 DNA: TGTGCCTGGAGGCGAGCGGGAGAGCGCTCCTACAATGAGCAGTTCTTC

clone size: NA
V gene: TRBV30
J gene: TRBJ2-1
D gene: TRBD2
CDR3 protein: CAWMGRESYNEQFF
CDR3 DNA: TGTGCCTGGATGGGGCGGGAGTCCTACAATGAGCAGTTCTTC

clone size: NA
V gene: TRBV28
J gene: TRBJ2-1
D gene: TRBD2
CDR3 protein: CASSLWSSGRANEQFF
CDR3 DNA: TGTGCCAGCAGTTTATGGTCGAGCGGGAGGGCCAATGAGCAGTTCTTC

clone size: NA
V gene: TRBV21-1
J gene: TRBJ1-2
D gene: NA
CDR3 protein: CASTRTPGQGPDNYGYTF
CDR3 DNA: TGTGCCAGCACCCGCACCCCCGGACAAGGCCCCGATAACTATGGCTACACCTTC

clone size: NA
V gene: TRBV6-2/TRBV6-3
J gene: TRBJ1-1
D gene: NA
CDR3 protein: CASSYFGGRNTEAFF
CDR3 DNA: TGTGCCAGCAGTTACTTCGGGGGTAGGAACACTGAAGCTTTCTTT

clone size: NA
V gene: TRBV6-5
J gene: TRBJ1-1
D gene: NA
CDR3 protein: CASSRAVNTEAFF
CDR3 DNA: TGTGCCAGCAGTCGAGCCGTAAACACTGAAGCTTTCTTT

clone size: NA
V gene: TRBV7-6
J gene: TRBJ2-1
D gene: NA
CDR3 protein: CASSLGFRGPPNNEQFF
CDR3 DNA: TGTGCCAGCAGCTTAGGTTTTAGGGGTCCGCCTAACAATGAGCAGTTCTTC

clone size: NA
V gene: TRBV15
J gene: TRBJ2-5
D gene: NA
CDR3 protein: CATSRQNGGEETQYF
CDR3 DNA: TGTGCCACCAGCAGACAAAACGGGGGTGAAGAGACCCAGTACTTC

clone size: NA
V gene: TRBV11-2
J gene: TRBJ2-2
D gene: NA
CDR3 protein: CASSLVTGNTGELFF
CDR3 DNA: TGTGCCAGCAGCTTAGTAACGGGGAACACCGGGGAGCTGTTTTTT

clone size: NA
V gene: TRBV30
J gene: TRBJ2-7
D gene: NA
CDR3 protein: CAWSGFFSSYEQYF
CDR3 DNA: TGTGCCTGGAGTGGTTTCTTTAGCTCCTACGAGCAGTACTTC